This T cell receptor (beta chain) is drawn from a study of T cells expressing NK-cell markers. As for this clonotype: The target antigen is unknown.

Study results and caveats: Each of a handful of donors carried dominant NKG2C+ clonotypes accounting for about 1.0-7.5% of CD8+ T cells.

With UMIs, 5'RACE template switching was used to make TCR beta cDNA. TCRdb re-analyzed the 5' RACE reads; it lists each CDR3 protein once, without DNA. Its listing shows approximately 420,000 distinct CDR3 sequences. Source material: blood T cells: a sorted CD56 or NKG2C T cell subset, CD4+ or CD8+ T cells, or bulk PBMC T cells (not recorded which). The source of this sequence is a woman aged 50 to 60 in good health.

The CDR3 sequence is CASSLTSGHLSYEQYF. This chain links TRBV7-2 with TRBJ2-7; checking the TCRdb D call of TRBD2 is not possible without DNA. The CDR3 is 16 amino acids. The germline V gene has CDR1 SGHTA and CDR2 FQGNSA.